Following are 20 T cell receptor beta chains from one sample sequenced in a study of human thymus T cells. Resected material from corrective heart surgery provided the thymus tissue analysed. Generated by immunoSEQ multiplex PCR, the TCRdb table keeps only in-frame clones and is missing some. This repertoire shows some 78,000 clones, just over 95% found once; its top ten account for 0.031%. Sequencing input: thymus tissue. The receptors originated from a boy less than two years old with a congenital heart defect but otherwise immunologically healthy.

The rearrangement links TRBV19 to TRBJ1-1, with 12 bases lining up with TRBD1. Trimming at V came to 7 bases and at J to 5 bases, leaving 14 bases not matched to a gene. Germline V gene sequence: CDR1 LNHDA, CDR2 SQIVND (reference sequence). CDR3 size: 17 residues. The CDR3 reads CASTREGTGGRRTEAFF. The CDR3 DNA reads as TGTGCCAGTACTCGTGAAGGGACAGGGGGCCGAAGGACTGAAGCTTTCTTT. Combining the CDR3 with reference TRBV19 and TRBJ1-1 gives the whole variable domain DGGITQSPKYLFRKEGQNVTLSCEQNLNHDAMYWYRQDPGQGLRLIYYSQIVNDFQKGDIAEGYSVSREKKESFPLTVTSAQKNPTAFYLCASTREGTGGRRTEAFFGQGTRLTVV.

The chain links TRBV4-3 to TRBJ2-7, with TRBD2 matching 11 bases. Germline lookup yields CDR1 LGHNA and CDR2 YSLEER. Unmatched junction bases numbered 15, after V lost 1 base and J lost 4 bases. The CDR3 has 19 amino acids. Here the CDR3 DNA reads TGCGCCAGCAGCCAAGTACTAGCGGGGGCCCTCGTCGACCTTTACGAGCAGTACTTC. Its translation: CASSQVLAGALVDLYEQYF.

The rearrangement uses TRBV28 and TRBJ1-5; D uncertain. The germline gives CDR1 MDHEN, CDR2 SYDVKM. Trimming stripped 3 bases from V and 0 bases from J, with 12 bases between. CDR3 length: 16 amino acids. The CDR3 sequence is CASSFKKVNSNQPQHF. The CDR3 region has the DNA TGTGCCAGCAGTTTTAAGAAAGTTAATAGCAATCAGCCCCAGCATTTT.

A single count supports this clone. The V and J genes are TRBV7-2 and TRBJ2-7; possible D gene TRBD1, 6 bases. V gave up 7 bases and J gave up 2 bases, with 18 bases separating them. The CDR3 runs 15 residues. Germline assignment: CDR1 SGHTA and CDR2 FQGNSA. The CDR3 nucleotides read TGTGCCAGCACCACAGAAGGGACACCCCCCTACGAGCAGTACTTC. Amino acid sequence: CASTTEGTPPYEQYF.

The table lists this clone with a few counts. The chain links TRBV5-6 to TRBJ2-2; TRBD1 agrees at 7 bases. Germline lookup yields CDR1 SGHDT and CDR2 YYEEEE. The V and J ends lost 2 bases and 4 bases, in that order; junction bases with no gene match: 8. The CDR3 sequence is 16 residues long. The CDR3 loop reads CASSLGEQGRTGELFF. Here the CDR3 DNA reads TGTGCCAGCAGCTTAGGGGAACAGGGGCGCACCGGGGAGCTGTTTTTT.

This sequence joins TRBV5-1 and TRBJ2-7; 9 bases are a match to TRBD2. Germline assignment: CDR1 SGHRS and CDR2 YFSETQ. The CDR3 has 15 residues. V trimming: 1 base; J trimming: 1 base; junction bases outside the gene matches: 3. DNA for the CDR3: TGCGCCAGCAGCTTGACTAGCGGGCCTTCCTACGAGCAGTACTTC. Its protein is CASSLTSGPSYEQYF.

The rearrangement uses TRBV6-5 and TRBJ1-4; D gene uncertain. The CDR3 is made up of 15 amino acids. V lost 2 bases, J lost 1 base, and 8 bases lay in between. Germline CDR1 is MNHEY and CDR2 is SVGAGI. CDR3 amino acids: CASSYLSETNEKLFF. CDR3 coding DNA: TGTGCCAGCAGTTACCTGAGTGAAACTAATGAAAAACTGTTTTTT.

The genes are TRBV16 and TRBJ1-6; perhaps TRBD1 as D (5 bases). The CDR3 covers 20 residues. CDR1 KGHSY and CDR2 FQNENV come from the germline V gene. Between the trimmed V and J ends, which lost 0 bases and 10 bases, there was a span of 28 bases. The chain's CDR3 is CASSQSEGPRITGDVSPLHF. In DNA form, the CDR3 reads TGTGCCAGCAGCCAATCGGAGGGACCGCGTATCACCGGGGATGTCTCACCCCTCCACTTT.

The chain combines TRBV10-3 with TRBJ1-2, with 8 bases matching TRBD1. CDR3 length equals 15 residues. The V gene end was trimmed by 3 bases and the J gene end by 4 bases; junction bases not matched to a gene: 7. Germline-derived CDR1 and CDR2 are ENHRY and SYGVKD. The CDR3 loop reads CAISDPTGAGYGYTF. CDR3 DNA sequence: TGTGCCATCAGTGATCCGACAGGGGCCGGCTATGGCTACACCTTC.

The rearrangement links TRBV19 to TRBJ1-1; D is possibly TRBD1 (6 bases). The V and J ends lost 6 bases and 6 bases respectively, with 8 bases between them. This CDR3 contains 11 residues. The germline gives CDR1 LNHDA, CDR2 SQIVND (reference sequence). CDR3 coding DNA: TGTGCCAGTAGCACAGGGCCTGAAGCTTTCTTT. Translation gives CASSTGPEAFF.

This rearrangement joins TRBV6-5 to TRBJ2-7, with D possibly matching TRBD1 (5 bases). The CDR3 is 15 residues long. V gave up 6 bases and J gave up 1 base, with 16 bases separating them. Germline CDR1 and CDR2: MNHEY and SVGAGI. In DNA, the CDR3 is TGTGCCAGCAGGAATATAGGGGAATCATCCTACGAGCAGTACTTC. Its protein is CASRNIGESSYEQYF.

CDR3 nucleotides: TGTGCCAGCAGTTACCGGACAGGGAGGCCGGTGAACACTGAAGCTTTCTTT. Residues: CASSYRTGRPVNTEAFF. The genes are TRBV7-2 and TRBJ1-1; 8 bases are shared with TRBD1. This CDR3 is 17 amino acids long. V was pared by 6 bases and J by 0 bases, with 12 bases of the junction left unmatched. Germline CDR1 is SGHTA and CDR2 is FQGNSA. Full variable domain (remainder filled in from reference TRBV7-2 and TRBJ1-1): GAGVSQSPSNKVTEKGKDVELRCDPISGHTALYWYRQSLGQGLEFLIYFQGNSAPDKSGLPSDRFSAERTGGSVSTLTIQRTQQEDSAVYLCASSYRTGRPVNTEAFFGQGTRLTVV.

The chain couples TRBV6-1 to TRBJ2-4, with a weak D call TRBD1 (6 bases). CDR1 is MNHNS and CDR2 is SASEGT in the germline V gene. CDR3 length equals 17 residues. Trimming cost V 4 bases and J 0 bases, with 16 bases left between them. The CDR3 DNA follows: TGTGCCAGCAGTGGTATACAGGGTCCAGTAGCCAAAAACATTCAGTACTTC. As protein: CASSGIQGPVAKNIQYF.

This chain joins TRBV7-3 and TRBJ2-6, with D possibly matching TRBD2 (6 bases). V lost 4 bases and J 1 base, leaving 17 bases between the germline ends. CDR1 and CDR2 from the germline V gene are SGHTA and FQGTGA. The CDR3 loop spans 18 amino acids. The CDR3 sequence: CASSSGTEVKSGANVLTF. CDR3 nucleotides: TGTGCCAGCAGCTCTGGGACTGAAGTAAAGTCTGGGGCCAACGTCCTGACTTTC.

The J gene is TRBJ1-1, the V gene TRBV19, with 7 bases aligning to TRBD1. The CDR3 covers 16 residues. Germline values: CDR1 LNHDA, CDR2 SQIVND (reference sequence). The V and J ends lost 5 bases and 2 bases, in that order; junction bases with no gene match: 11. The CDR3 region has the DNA TGTGCCAGTAGTGCCCGGGGACAGCGAAATAACACTGAAGCTTTCTTT. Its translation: CASSARGQRNNTEAFF.

The CDR3 sequence is CASTATDSNQPQHF. CDR3 sequence (DNA): TGTGCCAGCACCGCCACTGACTCAAATCAGCCCCAGCATTTT. V and J are TRBV2 and TRBJ1-5, with D uncertain. This CDR3 comprises 14 residues. Trimming shortened V by 7 bases and J by 4 bases, and 14 bases separated the two germline ends. Germline V gene lookup returns CDR1 SNHLY and CDR2 FYNNEI.

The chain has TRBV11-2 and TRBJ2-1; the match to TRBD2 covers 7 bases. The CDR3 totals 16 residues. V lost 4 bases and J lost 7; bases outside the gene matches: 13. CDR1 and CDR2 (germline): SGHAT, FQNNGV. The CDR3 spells CASSSLFPGRENEQFF. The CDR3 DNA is TGTGCCAGCAGCTCCCTTTTCCCGGGGAGGGAGAATGAGCAGTTCTTC.

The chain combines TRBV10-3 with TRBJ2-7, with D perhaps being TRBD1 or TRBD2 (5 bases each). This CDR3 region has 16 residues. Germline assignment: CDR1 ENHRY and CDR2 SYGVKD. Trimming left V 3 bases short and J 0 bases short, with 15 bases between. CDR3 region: CAISDGRAGSSYEQYF. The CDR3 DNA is TGTGCCATCAGTGATGGGCGGGCAGGGTCCTCCTACGAGCAGTACTTC.

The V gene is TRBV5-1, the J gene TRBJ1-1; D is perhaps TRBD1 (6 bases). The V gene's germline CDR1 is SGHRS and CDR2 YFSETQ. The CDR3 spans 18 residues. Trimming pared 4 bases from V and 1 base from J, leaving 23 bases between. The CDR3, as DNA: TGCGCCAGCAGCCCTAGAAACAGGGATCGCGATAAGAACACTGAAGCTTTCTTT. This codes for CASSPRNRDRDKNTEAFF.

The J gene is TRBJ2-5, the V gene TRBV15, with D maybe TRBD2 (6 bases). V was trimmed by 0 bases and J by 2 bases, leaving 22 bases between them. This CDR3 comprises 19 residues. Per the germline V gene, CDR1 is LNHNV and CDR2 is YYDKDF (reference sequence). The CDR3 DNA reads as TGTGCCACCAGCAGAGATATGGTAACTTGGCAGGGAGGTCAAGAGACCCAGTACTTC. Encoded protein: CATSRDMVTWQGGQETQYF.